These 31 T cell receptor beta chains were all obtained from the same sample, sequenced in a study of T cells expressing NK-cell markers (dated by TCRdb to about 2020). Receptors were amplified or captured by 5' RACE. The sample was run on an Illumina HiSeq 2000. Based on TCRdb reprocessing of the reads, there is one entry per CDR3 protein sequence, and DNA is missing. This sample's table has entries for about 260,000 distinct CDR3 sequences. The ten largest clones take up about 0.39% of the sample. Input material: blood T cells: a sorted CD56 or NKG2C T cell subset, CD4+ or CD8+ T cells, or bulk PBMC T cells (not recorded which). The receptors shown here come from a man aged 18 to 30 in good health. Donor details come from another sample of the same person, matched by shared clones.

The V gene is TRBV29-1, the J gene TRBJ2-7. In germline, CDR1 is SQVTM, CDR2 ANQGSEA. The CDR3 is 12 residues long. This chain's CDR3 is CSVIRGSYEQYF.

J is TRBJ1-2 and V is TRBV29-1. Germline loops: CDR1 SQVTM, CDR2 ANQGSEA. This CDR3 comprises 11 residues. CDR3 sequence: CSVAGGSGYTF.

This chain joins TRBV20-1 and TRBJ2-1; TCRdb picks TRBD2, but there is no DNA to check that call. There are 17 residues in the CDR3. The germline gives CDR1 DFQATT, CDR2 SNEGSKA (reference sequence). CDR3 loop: CSARDAGAGGIYNEQFF.

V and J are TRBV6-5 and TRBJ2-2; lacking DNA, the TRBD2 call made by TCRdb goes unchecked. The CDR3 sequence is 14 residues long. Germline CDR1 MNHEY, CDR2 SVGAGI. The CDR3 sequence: CASSSDPWEGELFF.

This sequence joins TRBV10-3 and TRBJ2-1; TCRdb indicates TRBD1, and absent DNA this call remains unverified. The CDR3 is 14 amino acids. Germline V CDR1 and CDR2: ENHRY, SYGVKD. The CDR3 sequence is CAISESLGQEEQFF.

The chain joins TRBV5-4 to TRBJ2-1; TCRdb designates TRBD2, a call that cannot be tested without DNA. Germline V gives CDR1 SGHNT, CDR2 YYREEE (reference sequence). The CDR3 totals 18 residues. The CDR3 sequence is CASSLMIAGGGKSVEQFF. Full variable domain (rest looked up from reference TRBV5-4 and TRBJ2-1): ETGVTQSPTHLIKTRGQQVTLRCSSQSGHNTVSWYQQALGQGPQFIFQYYREEENGRGNFPPRFSGLQFPNYSSELNVNALELDDSALYLCASSLMIAGGGKSVEQFFGPGTRLTVL.

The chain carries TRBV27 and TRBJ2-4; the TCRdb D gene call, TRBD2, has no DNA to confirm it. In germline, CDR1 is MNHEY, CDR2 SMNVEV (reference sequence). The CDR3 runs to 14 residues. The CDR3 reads CASSPSRVLNIQYF.

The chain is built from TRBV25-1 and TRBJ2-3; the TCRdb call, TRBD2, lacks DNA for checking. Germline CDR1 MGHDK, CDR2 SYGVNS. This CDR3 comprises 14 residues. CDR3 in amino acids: CASSPSGGTDTQYF.

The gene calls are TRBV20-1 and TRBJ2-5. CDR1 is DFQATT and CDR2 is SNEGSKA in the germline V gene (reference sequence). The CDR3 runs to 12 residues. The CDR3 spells CSARGGEETQYF.

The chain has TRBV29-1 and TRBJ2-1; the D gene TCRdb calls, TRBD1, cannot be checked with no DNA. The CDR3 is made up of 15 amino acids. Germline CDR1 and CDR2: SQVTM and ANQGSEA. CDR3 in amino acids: CSVEDRDGAYNEQFF.

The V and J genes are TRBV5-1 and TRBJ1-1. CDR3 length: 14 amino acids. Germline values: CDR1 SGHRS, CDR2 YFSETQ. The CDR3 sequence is CASSSSNLETEAFF. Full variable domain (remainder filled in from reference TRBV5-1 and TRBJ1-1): KAGVTQTPRYLIKTRGQQVTLSCSPISGHRSVSWYQQTPGQGLQFLFEYFSETQRNKGNFPGRFSGRQFSNSRSEMNVSTLELGDSALYLCASSSSNLETEAFFGQGTRLTVV.

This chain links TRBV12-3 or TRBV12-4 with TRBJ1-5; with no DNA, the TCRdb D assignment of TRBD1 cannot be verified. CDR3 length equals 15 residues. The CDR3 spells CASRGDRIGNQPQHF.

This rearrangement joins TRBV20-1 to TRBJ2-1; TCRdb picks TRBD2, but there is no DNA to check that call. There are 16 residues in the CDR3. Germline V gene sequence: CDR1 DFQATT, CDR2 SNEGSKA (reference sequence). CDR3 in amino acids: CSAQERLAVTYNEQFF.

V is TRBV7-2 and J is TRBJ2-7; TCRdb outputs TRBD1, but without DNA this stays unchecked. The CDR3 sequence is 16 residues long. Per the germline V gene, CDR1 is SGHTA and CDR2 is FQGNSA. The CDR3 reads CASSSQFPGQTYEQYF.

This CDR3 reads CSAIRLMESGYTF. The chain links TRBV20-1 to TRBJ1-2. This CDR3 region has 13 residues. The germline V gene has CDR1 DFQATT and CDR2 SNEGSKA (reference sequence).

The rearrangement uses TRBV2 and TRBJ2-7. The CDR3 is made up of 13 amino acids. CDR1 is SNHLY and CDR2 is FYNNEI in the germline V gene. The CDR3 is CATLTRSSYEQYF.

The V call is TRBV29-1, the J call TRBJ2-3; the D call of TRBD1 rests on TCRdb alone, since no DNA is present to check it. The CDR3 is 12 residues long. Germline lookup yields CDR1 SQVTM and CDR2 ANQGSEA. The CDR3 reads CSSGTGTDTQYF.

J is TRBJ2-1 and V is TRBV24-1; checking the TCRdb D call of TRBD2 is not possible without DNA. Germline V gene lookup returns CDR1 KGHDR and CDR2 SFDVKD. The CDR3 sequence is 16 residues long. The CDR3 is CATSGDGRPLFNEQFF.

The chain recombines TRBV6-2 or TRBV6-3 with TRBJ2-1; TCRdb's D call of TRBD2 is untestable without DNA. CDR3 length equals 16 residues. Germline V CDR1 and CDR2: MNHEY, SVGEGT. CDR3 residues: CASSTGLASSYNEQFF.

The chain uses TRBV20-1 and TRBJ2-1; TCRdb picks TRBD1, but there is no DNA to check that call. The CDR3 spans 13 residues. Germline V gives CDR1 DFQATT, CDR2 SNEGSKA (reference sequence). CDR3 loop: CSVAPAIHNEQFF.

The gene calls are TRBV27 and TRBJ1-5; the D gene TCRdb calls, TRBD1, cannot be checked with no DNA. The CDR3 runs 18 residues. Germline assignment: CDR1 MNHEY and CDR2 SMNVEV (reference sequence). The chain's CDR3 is CASSLLGSGSSGNQPQHF.

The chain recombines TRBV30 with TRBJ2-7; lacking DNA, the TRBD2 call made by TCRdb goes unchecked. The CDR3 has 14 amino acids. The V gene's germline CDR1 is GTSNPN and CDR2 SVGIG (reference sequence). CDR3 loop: CAWSVVGLNYEQYF.

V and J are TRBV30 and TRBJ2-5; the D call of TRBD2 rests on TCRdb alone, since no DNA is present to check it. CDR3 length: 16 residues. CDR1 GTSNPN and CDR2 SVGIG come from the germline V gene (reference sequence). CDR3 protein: CAWSVRLAAGGETQYF.

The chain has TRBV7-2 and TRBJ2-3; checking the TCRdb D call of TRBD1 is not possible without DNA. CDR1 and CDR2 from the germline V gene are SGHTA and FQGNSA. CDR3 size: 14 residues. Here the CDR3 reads CATAGTGGPDTQYF.

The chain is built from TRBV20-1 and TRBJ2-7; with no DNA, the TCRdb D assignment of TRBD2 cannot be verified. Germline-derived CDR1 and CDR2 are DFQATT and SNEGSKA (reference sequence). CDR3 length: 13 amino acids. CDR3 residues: CSASVPEGDEQYF.

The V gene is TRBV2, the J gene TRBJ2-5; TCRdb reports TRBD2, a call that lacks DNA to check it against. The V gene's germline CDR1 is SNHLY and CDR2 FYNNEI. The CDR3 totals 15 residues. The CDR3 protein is CASRRLAGGVETQYF.

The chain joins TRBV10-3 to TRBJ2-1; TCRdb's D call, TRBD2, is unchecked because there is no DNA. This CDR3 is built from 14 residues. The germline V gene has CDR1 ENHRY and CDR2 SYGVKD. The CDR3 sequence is CAISGGTVYNEQFF.

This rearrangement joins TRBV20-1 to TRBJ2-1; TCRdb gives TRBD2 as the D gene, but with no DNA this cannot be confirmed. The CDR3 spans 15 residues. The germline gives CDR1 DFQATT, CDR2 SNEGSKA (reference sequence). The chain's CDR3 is CSATPPAGGNNEQFF.

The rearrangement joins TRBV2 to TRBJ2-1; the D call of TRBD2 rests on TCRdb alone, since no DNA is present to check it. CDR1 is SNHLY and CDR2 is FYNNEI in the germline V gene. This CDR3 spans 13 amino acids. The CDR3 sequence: CATAGTDQLEQFF.

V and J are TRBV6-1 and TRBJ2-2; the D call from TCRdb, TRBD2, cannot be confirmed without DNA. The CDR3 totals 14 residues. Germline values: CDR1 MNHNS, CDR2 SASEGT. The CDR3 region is CAVNLGLDTGELFF.

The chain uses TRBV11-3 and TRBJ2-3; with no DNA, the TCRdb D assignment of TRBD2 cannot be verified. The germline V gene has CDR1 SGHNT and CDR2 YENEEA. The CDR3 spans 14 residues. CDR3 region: CASSLYGSSDTQYF.